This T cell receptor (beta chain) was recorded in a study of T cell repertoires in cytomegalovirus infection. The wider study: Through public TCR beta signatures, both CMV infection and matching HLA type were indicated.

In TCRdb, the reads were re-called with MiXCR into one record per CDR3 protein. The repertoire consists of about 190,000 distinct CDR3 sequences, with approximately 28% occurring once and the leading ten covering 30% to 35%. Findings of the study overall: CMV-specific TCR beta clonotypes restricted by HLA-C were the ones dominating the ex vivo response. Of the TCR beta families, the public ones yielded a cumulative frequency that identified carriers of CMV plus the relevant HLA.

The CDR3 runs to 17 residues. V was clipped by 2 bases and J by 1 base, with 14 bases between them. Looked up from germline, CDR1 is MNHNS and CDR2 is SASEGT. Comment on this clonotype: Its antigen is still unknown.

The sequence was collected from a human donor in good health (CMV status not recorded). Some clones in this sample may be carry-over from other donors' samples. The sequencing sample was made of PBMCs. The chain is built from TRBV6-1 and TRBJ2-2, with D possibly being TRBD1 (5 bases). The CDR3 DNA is TGTGCCAGCAGTGAATTTCTCTTGACAGTGAACACCGGGGAGCTGTTTTTT. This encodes CASSEFLLTVNTGELFF.